Reported below is one T cell receptor (beta chain). This sample stems from a study of radiation and T cells in renal cell carcinoma. The data were produced by immunoSEQ multiplex PCR, yet TCRdb's version contains in-frame clones alone and is incomplete. The table shows about 43,000 clones, with 70% to 85% occurring only once. Stated time point: blood 4 weeks post-SBRT, at nephrectomy. Treatment defined: 15 Gy SBRT to primary tumor, nephrectomy 4 weeks later. Nephrectomy followed 15 Gy stereotactic body radiation by 4 weeks. CDR1 is MNHEY, CDR2 SVGAGI, per germline. V lost 4 bases and J lost 2, with 13 bases in between. The CDR3 totals 15 residues.

This clonotype was obtained from a woman in her 70s with renal cell carcinoma. The sample consisted of blood, taken from a patient whose treatment included radiotherapy and nephrectomy. The chain uses TRBV6-5 and TRBJ2-3; unclear D gene. The CDR3 is CASSSVRMSTDTQYF. In DNA form, the CDR3 reads TGTGCCAGCAGTTCGGTCCGGATGTCCACAGATACGCAGTATTTT.